This TCR beta chain was obtained from a study of patients and donors after allogeneic stem cell transplantation. One entry per CDR3 protein, called by TCRdb with MiXCR from the RT-PCR reads. The data hold about 960,000 distinct CDR3 sequences, with 18% observed a single time. V gave up 5 bases and J gave up 1 base; unmatched junction bases: 1. The CDR3 sequence is 15 residues long. Ten or more counts support this clonotype. The chain joins TRBV12-3 or TRBV12-4 to TRBJ2-7; TRBD2 agrees at 14 bases. The clonotype comes from a human donor who was either an allogeneic HSCT recipient or a stem cell or donor lymphocyte infusion donor (not recorded which). It is not recorded whose cells these are; they may come from a transplant donor. Sequenced: blood, either unsorted or a sorted T cell fraction (not recorded which). In nucleotides, the CDR3 is TGTGCCAGCAGTCGACTAGCGGGAGGGTCCTACGAGCAGTACTTC. Translating gives CASSRLAGGSYEQYF.